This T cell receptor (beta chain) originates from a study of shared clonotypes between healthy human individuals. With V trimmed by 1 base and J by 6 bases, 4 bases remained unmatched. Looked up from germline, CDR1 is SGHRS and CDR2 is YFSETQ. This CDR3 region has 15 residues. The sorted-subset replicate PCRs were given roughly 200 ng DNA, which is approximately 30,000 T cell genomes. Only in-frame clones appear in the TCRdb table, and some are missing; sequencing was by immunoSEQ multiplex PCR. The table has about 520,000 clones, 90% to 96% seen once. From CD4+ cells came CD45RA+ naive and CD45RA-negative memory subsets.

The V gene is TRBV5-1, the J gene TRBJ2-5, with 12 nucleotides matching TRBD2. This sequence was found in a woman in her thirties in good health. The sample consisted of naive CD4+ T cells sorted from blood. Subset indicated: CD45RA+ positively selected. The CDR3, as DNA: TGCGCCAGCAGCTTGTCTAGCGGGAGGGCACAGACCCAGTACTTC. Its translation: CASSLSSGRAQTQYF. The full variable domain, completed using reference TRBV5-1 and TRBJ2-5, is KAGVTQTPRYLIKTRGQQVTLSCSPISGHRSVSWYQQTPGQGLQFLFEYFSETQRNKGNFPGRFSGRQFSNSRSEMNVSTLELGDSALYLCASSLSSGRAQTQYFGPGTRLLVL.